These 8 T cell receptor beta chains originate from one sample sequenced in a study of CD8 T cells in Susac syndrome. Reverse transcription of 0.5 to 1 ug RNA was performed with random hexamers. TCRdb independently ran MiXCR on the immunoSEQ multiplex PCR reads; one entry per CDR3 protein. The repertoire holds about 280,000 distinct CDR3 sequences, with 80% to 90% as singletons. The sequenced material came from CD8+ T cells from PBMCs. The receptors come from a human donor with multiple sclerosis.

This clonotype was detected once. The J gene is TRBJ2-2, the V gene TRBV10-3; D is unresolved. Trimming pared 10 bases from V and 0 bases from J, leaving 21 bases between. The CDR3 runs 17 residues. Germline CDR1 is ENHRY and CDR2 is SYGVKD. DNA for the CDR3: TGTGCCAGGGTCCAGACCCTAAAGCGAGCGAACACCGGGGAGCTGTTTTTT. Translation: CARVQTLKRANTGELFF.

CDR3 in amino acids: CASSQDLLPQFF. CDR3 in DNA: TGTGCCAGCAGCCAAGATTTGCTCCCCCAGTTCTTC. This rearrangement joins TRBV3-1 to TRBJ2-1; D remains ambiguous. Trimming stripped 0 bases from V and 13 bases from J, with 10 bases between. The CDR3 spans 12 residues. Germline V gene lookup returns CDR1 LGHDT and CDR2 YNNKEL (reference sequence).

The V call is TRBV28, the J call TRBJ2-7; TRBD2 might be the D (6 bases). Trimming pared 2 bases from V and 3 bases from J, leaving 8 bases between. The CDR3 covers 13 residues. Germline-derived CDR1 and CDR2 are MDHEN and SYDVKM. The CDR3 sequence: CASSLLALYEQYF. DNA for the CDR3: TGTGCCAGCAGTTTACTAGCGCTCTACGAGCAGTACTTC.

The gene calls are TRBV19 and TRBJ2-1, with 9 bases aligning to TRBD2. The junction had 5 bases not matched to a gene; V was cut back by 5 bases and J by 3 bases. Germline V gene data show CDR1 as LNHDA and CDR2 as SQIVND (reference sequence). The CDR3 is made up of 15 amino acids. The CDR3 region is CASSAAGGYYNEQFF. The CDR3 DNA is TGTGCCAGTAGTGCAGCGGGAGGTTACTACAATGAGCAGTTCTTC.

V is TRBV27 and J is TRBJ1-5; the match to TRBD1 covers 9 bases. The junction had 8 bases not matched to a gene; V was cut back by 2 bases and J by 3 bases. The CDR3 is made up of 17 amino acids. Per germline, CDR1 MNHEY and CDR2 SMNVEV (reference sequence). For the CDR3, the DNA is TGTGCCAGCAGTTTAAGGTCGGGACAGGGCCTCAATCAGCCCCAGCATTTT. Its protein product is CASSLRSGQGLNQPQHF.

This chain connects TRBV6-5 to TRBJ2-1, with D hard to call. The CDR3 spans 12 residues. Deletions cut 3 bases from V and 7 bases from J, with 7 bases between. CDR1 and CDR2 (germline): MNHEY, SVGAGI. This CDR3 is CASSYIRNEQFF. The CDR3 bases are TGTGCCAGCAGTTATATTCGGAATGAGCAGTTCTTC.

The rearrangement links TRBV27 to TRBJ2-2, with D tentatively TRBD1 or TRBD2 (5 bases each). Germline V gene data show CDR1 as MNHEY and CDR2 as SMNVEV (reference sequence). The CDR3 is 18 residues long. The V gene lost 0 bases and the J gene lost 2 bases, with 16 bases spanning the gap. CDR3 nucleotide sequence: TGTGCCAGCAGTTTATCATGGGGACGGGCACGTAACACCGGGGAGCTGTTTTTT. It codes for CASSLSWGRARNTGELFF.

This chain joins TRBV9 and TRBJ1-1; D is uncertain. This CDR3 spans 13 amino acids. Germline V lookup: CDR1 SGDLS, CDR2 YYNGEE. V was cut by 2 bases and J by 4 bases, with 9 bases left in between. The CDR3 region is CASSVQSFTEAFF. CDR3 sequence (DNA): TGTGCCAGCAGCGTCCAGAGTTTCACTGAAGCTTTCTTT.